This T cell receptor (beta chain) was recorded in a study of OX40 agonist ivuxolimab in advanced cancers. Only in-frame clones appear in the TCRdb table, and some are missing; sequencing was by immunoSEQ multiplex PCR. The sample includes 50,000 to 65,000 clones, roughly 90% of them seen just once. CDR1 SGHVS and CDR2 FQNEAQ come from the germline V gene. The V gene lost 2 bases and the J gene lost 0 bases, with 4 bases spanning the gap. The CDR3 runs 13 residues. The TCR sequence derives from an adult with an advanced solid tumor such as melanoma, head and neck, liver or kidney cancer. J is TRBJ1-1 and V is TRBV7-8, with D uncertain. Sample: CD4+ or CD8+ T cells sorted from blood, taken in a trial of the OX40 agonist ivuxolimab. CDR3 coding DNA: TGTGCCAGCAGCTTAAAAGTGAACACTGAAGCTTTCTTT. The encoded protein is CASSLKVNTEAFF.